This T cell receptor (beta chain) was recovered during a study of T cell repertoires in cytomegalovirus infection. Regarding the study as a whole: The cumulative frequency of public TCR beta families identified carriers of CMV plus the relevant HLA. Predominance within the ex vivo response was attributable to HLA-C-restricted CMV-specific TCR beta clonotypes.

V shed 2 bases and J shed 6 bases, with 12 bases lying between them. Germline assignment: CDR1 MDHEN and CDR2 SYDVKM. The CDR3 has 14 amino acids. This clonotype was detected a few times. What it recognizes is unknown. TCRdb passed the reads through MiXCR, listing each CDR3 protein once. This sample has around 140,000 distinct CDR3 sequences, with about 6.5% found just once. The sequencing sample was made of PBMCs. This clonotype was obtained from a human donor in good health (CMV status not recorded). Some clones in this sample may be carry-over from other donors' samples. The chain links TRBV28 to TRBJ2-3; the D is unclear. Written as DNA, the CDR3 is TGTGCCAGCAGTTTAAGGGTCCCGATGGATACGCAGTATTTT. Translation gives CASSLRVPMDTQYF.